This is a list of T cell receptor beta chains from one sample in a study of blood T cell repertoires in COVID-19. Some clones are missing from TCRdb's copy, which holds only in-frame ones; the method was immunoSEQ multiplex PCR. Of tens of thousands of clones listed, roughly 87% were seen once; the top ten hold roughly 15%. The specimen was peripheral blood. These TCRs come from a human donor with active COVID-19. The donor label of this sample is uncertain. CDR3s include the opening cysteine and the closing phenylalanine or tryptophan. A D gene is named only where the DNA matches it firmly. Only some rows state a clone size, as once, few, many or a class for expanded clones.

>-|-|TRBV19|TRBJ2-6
TGTGCCAGTAGTACCTTCGCGGGCGGAGGGGCCAACGTCCTGACTTTC
CASSTFAGGGANVLTF
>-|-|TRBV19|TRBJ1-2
TGTGCCAGTAGTATTGGGGGCGATGGCTACACCTTC
CASSIGGDGYTF
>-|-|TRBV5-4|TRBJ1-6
TGTGCCAGCCGACTAATGGGATCACCCCTCCACTTT
CASRLMGSPLHF
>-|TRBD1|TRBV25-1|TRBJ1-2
TGTGCCAGTATGGACAGGGAAGACGGCTACACCTTC
CASMDREDGYTF
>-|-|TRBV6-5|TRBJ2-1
TGTGCCAGCAGTTACTCGAGTGGAAACCTAGGTGAGCAGTTCTTC
CASSYSSGNLGEQFF
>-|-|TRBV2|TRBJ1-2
TGTGCCAGCAGTGAATGGGCGGGTGCTGGCTATGGCTACACCTTC
CASSEWAGAGYGYTF
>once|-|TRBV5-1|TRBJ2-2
TGCGCCAGCGGGGAGGGGGTGAACACCGGGGAGCTGTTTTTT
CASGEGVNTGELFF
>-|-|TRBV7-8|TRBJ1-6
-
CASSFGQGQNSPLHF
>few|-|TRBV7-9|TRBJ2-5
TGTGCCAGCAGCCCTAGAGGGCTGGTTCAAGAGACCCAGTACTTC
CASSPRGLVQETQYF
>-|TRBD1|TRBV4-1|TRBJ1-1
TGCGCCAGCAGCCAATACGACAGGGGCACTGAAGCTTTCTTT
CASSQYDRGTEAFF
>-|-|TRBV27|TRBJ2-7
TGTGCCAGCAGTTCCCGCAGGGGAAACGAGCAGTACTTC
CASSSRRGNEQYF
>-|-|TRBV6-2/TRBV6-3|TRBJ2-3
TGTGCCAGCAGTTACTGGGCTGCAGATACGCAGTATTTT
CASSYWAADTQYF
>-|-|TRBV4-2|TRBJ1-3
TGTGCCAGCAGCCAAGCGTACCTGAGCTCTGGAAACACCATATATTTT
CASSQAYLSSGNTIYF
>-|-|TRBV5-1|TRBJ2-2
TGCGCCAGCAGCTTGGACAGGCCTACCGGGGAGCTGTTTTTT
CASSLDRPTGELFF
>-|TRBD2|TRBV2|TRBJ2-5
TGTGCCAGCGGAAGAGGACTAGCGGGGGAGAGACACCAAGAGACCCAGTACTTC
CASGRGLAGERHQETQYF
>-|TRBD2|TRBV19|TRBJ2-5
TGTGCCAGTAGGCGACTAGCGGGGGGGCGAGAGACCCAGTACTTC
CASRRLAGGRETQYF
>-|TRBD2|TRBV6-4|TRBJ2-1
TGTGCCAGCAGTGAACGACTGAGCGGGGGGGCCATTAAAGACAATGAGCAGTTCTTC
CASSERLSGGAIKDNEQFF
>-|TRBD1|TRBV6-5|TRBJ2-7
TGTGCCAGCAGGAACCTGGGACAGTACTACGAGCAGTACTTC
CASRNLGQYYEQYF
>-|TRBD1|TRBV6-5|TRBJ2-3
TGTGCCAGGCCCCCGGACAGGGCTAGCACAGATACGCAGTATTTT
CARPPDRASTDTQYF
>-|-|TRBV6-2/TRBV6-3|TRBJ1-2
TGTGCCAGCAGCCCCGCGTATGGCTACACCTTC
CASSPAYGYTF
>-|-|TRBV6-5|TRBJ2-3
TGTGCCAGCAAAAAACTCTCTAGCACAGATACGCAGTATTTT
CASKKLSSTDTQYF
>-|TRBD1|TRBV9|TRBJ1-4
TGTGCCAGCAGCACAGGGACAGGCCGAACTAATGAAAAACTGTTTTTT
CASSTGTGRTNEKLFF
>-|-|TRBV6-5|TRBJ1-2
TGTGCCAGCAGTAGCAACTATGGCTACACCTTC
CASSSNYGYTF
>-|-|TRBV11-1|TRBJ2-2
TGTGCCAGCAGCCCGGCCGGACAGAACACCGGGGAGCTGTTTTTT
CASSPAGQNTGELFF
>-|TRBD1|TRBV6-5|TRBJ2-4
TGTGCCAGCAGGTCAACAGGGGTTCAAAACATTCAGTACTTC
CASRSTGVQNIQYF
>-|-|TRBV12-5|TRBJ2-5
TGTGCTAGTGGTCTTCGTAGCACAGAGACCCAGTACTTC
CASGLRSTETQYF
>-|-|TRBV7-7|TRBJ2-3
TGTGCTAGCAGCGGGCCAGGGCGCACAGATACGCAGTATTTT
CASSGPGRTDTQYF
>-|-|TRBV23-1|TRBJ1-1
TGCGCCAGGCGGCCCCCCGGAGGACCTAGGTACACTGAAGCTTTCTTT
CARRPPGGPRYTEAFF
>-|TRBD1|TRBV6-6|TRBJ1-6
TGTGCCAGCAGACCCGGGACAGGGCAGAATTCACCCCTCCACTTT
CASRPGTGQNSPLHF
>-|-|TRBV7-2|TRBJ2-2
TGTGCCAGCAGCTTTGGGGGCGGATACACCGGGGAGCTGTTTTTT
CASSFGGGYTGELFF
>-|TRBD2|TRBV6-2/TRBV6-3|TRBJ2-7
TGTGCCAGCAGTTTCTCCGGTGGACTAGTCTACGAGCAGTACTTC
CASSFSGGLVYEQYF
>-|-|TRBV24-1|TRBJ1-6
TGTGCCACCAGTGATCGTACAGGGAGCTCCTATAATTCACCCCTCCACTTT
CATSDRTGSSYNSPLHF
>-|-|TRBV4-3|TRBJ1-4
TGCGCCAGCAGTACTGAGGGTGAAAAACTGTTTTTT
CASSTEGEKLFF
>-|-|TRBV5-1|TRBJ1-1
TGCGCCAGCAGCTTGGTAGTCACCGGCACTGAAGCTTTCTTT
CASSLVVTGTEAFF
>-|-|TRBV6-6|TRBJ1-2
TGTGCCAGCAGTTACGAATCAGGGCGATTCTATGGCTACACCTTC
CASSYESGRFYGYTF
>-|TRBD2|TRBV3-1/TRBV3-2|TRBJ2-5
TGTGCCAGCAGCCTACGGGGGGGTAAAGAGACCCAGTACTTC
CASSLRGGKETQYF
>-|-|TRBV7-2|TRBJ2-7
TGTGCCAGCAGCGAGGGGGTGGCCCTCTACGAGCAGTACTTC
CASSEGVALYEQYF
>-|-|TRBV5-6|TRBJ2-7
TGTGCCAGCAGCTTGGAAGTCGGGTTAAGCCAAAGCTCCTACGAGCAGTACTTC
CASSLEVGLSQSSYEQYF
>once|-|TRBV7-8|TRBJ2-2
TGTGCCAGCAGCTTTAGTCGGCAGGGGAAAGCCGGGGAGCTGTTTTTT
CASSFSRQGKAGELFF
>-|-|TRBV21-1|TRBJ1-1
TGTGCCAGCGCAACGACAGGGCTTAACACTGAAGCTTTCTTT
CASATTGLNTEAFF
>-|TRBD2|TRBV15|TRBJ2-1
TGTGCCACCAGGAGGACTAGCGGGGGCCTTTACAATGAGCAGTTCTTC
CATRRTSGGLYNEQFF
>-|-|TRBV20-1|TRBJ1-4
TGCAGTGCTAGTCCCCCGGGCGGGGGAGTGGGCGAAAAACTGTTTTTT
CSASPPGGGVGEKLFF
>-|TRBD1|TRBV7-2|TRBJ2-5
TGTGCCAGCAGCCCCCGGACAGGGTACCAAGAGACCCAGTACTTC
CASSPRTGYQETQYF
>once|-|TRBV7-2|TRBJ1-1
TGTGCCAGCAGCCCCTTAGGACACAGGCAGACGGACACTGAAGCTTTCTTT
CASSPLGHRQTDTEAFF
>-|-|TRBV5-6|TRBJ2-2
TGTGCCAGCAGCTTGGTGGCAGGGAACACCGGGGAGCTGTTTTTT
CASSLVAGNTGELFF
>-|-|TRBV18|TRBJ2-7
TGTGCCAGCTCACCGCCAGGGGGGTCCTACGAGCAGTACTTC
CASSPPGGSYEQYF
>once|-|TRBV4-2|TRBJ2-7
TGTGCCAGCAGCCAAAACAGGGTAAACGAGCAGTACTTC
CASSQNRVNEQYF
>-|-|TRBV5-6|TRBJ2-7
TGTGCCAGCTCTCCCGTCGGGGTTCAGGACGAGCAGTACTTC
CASSPVGVQDEQYF
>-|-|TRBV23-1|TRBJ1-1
TGCGCCAGCAGTCAATCATCCGACCAGACTCACACTGAAGCTTTCTTT
CASSQSSDQTHTEAFF
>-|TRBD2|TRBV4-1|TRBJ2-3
TGCGCCAGCAGCCAAGATTTGAAGCGGGGGGTTACGCAGTATTTT
CASSQDLKRGVTQYF
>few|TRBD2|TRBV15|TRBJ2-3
TGTGCCACCAGCACTAAACGGTGGACTAGCTATACTTTCCCTAGCACAGATACGCAGTATTTT
CATSTKRWTSYTFPSTDTQYF
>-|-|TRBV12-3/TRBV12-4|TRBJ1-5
TGTGCCAGCAGTTTAGCGCGGGGTCAGCCCCAGCATTTT
CASSLARGQPQHF
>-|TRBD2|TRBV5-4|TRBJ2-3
TGTGCCAGCAGCTCCTGGGAGGGGGATACGCAGTATTTT
CASSSWEGDTQYF
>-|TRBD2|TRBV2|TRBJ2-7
TGTGCCAGCAGTGACAGGACTAGCGGGGATGCCTACGAGCAGTACTTC
CASSDRTSGDAYEQYF
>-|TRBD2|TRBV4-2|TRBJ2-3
TGTGCCAGCAGCCAAGGGACTAGCGGGGGCCCAGATACGCAGTATTTT
CASSQGTSGGPDTQYF
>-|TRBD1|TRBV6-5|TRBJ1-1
TGTGCCAGCAGTTACTCGACAGGGCGAGCTTTCTTT
CASSYSTGRAFF
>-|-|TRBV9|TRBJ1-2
TGTGCCAGCAGTGAGACAGGAAATTTCTATGGCTACACCTTC
CASSETGNFYGYTF
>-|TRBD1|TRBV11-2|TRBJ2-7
TGTGCCAGCAGCTTAGGGACAGGGTCTTACGAGCAGTACTTC
CASSLGTGSYEQYF
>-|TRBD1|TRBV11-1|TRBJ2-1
TGTGCCAGCAGCTTGAGGGGGCAGATCGATGAGCAGTTCTTC
CASSLRGQIDEQFF
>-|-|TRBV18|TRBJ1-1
TGTGCCAGCTCAGCGGAGACTGAAGCTTTCTTT
CASSAETEAFF